This T cell receptor (beta chain) was retrieved from a study of blood T cell repertoires in COVID-19. The Seattle patients, enrolled during active infection, were followed longitudinally. Here immunoSEQ multiplex PCR was the method, and the copy in TCRdb shows in-frame clones only, minus some. The sample holds about 340,000 clones, 70% to 90% seen once. Germline assignment: CDR1 SGHTA and CDR2 FQGNSA. CDR3 length: 17 residues. V lost 4 bases and J 3 bases, leaving 19 bases between the germline ends. This receptor was taken from a woman aged 55 to 70 with COVID-19, enrolled during active disease. The specimen sequenced was peripheral blood. The chain combines TRBV7-2 with TRBJ2-1; a possible D gene is TRBD2 (6 bases). CDR3 loop: CASSSLLASKVYNEQFF. CDR3 DNA: TGTGCCAGCAGCTCCCTCCTAGCGAGTAAAGTCTACAATGAGCAGTTCTTC. Variable domain in full (rest from reference TRBV7-2 and TRBJ2-1): GAGVSQSPSNKVTEKGKDVELRCDPISGHTALYWYRQSLGQGLEFLIYFQGNSAPDKSGLPSDRFSAERTGGSVSTLTIQRTQQEDSAVYLCASSSLLASKVYNEQFFGPGTRLTVL.